The sequence of this T cell receptor (beta chain) was determined in a study of blood T cell repertoires in COVID-19. At the level of the study: The United States, Italy and Spain provided the acute and convalescent COVID-19 samples. T cells, B-cell-depleted T cells, or PBMCs provided the cDNA or gDNA that served as material.

Points on this clone: This CDR3 fails to terminate in the conserved phenylalanine or tryptophan, so it likely reflects a read error.

This CDR3 region has 18 residues. In germline, CDR1 is LGHNA, CDR2 YNFKEQ. J was trimmed by 6 bases and V by 3 bases; bases with no gene match: 11. Per the original methods: Reference gene primers were amplified, and this amplification served to estimate nucleated cell counts. Clones were sequenced by immunoSEQ multiplex PCR, and TCRdb holds only the in-frame ones, with some missing. From that table come the V and J calls and clone size; the DNA was used to work out D and trimming. Of 85,000 to 120,000 clones listed, roughly 87% are singletons. This receptor was identified in a man in his fifties or sixties with active COVID-19. The sample consisted of peripheral blood. This chain uses TRBV4-2 with TRBJ1-6; 10 nucleotides align to TRBD1. The CDR3 is CASSHTARDRGGNSPLHL. Written as DNA, the CDR3 is TGTGCCAGCAGCCATACAGCCCGGGACAGGGGAGGTAATTCACCCCTCCACCTT.